This TCR beta chain was captured by sequencing in a study of Tregs in tolerant kidney transplant recipients. V lost 7 bases, J lost 3 bases, and 15 bases lay in between. Germline CDR1 is MNHNS and CDR2 is SASEGT. There are 14 residues in the CDR3. Sequencing was performed with immunoSEQ multiplex PCR; in TCRdb, only in-frame clones are kept and a portion is missing. The sample lists fewer than 100,000 clones; 85% to 95% were seen once. The starting material was Tregs from blood, obtained before the transplant. The receptor comes from a human donor who received a combined kidney and bone marrow transplant. The chain couples TRBV6-1 to TRBJ1-2, with a possible D match to TRBD1 (5 bases). The CDR3 DNA sequence: TGTGCCAGCACCCGGGGACGGTCCGACTATGGCTACACCTTC. Amino acid sequence: CASTRGRSDYGYTF.